This T cell receptor beta chain was sequenced for a study of spatial heterogeneity in lung cancer. Time point meaning: sample taken at primary tumor resection. Frozen PBMC, nontumor lung or tumor provided whole RNA, which was sequenced unsorted. The CDR3 is 15 residues long. Deletions cut 3 bases from V and 6 bases from J, with 17 bases between. Each CDR3 protein is one row after TCRdb ran MiXCR on the 5' RACE reads. The table has a few thousand distinct CDR3 sequences, about 37% seen once; the top ten hold around 36%. This clonotype has only a few counts. Being off target in a library aimed at alpha chains, this beta chain has a size of little meaning.

The chain recombines TRBV12-3 or TRBV12-4 with TRBJ1-2; a weak D match, TRBD1 (6 bases). Sequences were derived from PBMCs, sampled at surgery. The TCR originated in a male donor with early-stage non-small cell lung cancer. The CDR3: CASSFPEGAGDGYTF. DNA for the CDR3: TGTGCCAGCAGTTTTCCCGAAGGGGCAGGGGATGGCTACACCTTC.